The next 24 T cell receptor beta chains were all read from a single sample in a study of shared clonotypes between healthy human individuals. Only in-frame clones appear in the TCRdb table, and some are missing; sequencing was by immunoSEQ multiplex PCR. The data show about 2,100,000 clones, more than 85% seen once. Terminally differentiated effector memory CD45RA+ cells were excluded from the naive CD8 cells, which were CD45RO-negative and positively selected for CCR7. The sample was naive CD8+ T cells from PBMCs. The receptors were sampled from a man in his late teens or twenties in good health. Some clones in this sample may be carry-over from other donors' samples.

This chain links TRBV6-1 with TRBJ2-7; tentative D call: TRBD1 (6 bases). CDR3 length: 13 amino acids. V lost 8 bases and J lost 1, with 12 bases in between. Per the germline V gene, CDR1 is MNHNS and CDR2 is SASEGT. The CDR3 DNA follows: TGTGCCAGCCGCAGGGACACTTCCTACGAGCAGTACTTC. Protein product: CASRRDTSYEQYF.

The chain recombines TRBV7-9 with TRBJ2-1; unclear D gene. This CDR3 contains 11 residues. V lost 2 bases to trimming and J lost 8 bases, with 4 bases between them. Germline CDR1 SEHNR, CDR2 FQNEAQ (reference sequence). CDR3 coding DNA: TGTGCCAGCAGCTTACCGTATGAGCAGTTCTTC. It codes for CASSLPYEQFF.

The chain links TRBV5-1 to TRBJ2-2; 9 bases line up with TRBD1. Germline CDR1 reads SGHRS; CDR2 reads YFSETQ. V gave up 0 bases and J gave up 5 bases; unmatched junction bases: 8. The CDR3 loop spans 17 amino acids. The CDR3 nucleotides are TGCGCCAGCAGCTTGGCCGAAGGACAGGGGCGGACCGGGGAGCTGTTTTTT. This sequence encodes CASSLAEGQGRTGELFF. Full variable domain (remainder filled in from reference TRBV5-1 and TRBJ2-2): KAGVTQTPRYLIKTRGQQVTLSCSPISGHRSVSWYQQTPGQGLQFLFEYFSETQRNKGNFPGRFSGRQFSNSRSEMNVSTLELGDSALYLCASSLAEGQGRTGELFFGEGSRLTVL.

The chain carries TRBV27 and TRBJ1-1, with D hard to call. The CDR3 loop spans 14 amino acids. Germline values: CDR1 MNHEY, CDR2 SMNVEV (reference sequence). Trimming stripped 3 bases from V and 6 bases from J, with 14 bases between. In nucleotides, the CDR3 is TGTGCCAGCAGTTTTAGGTCGGTTGAATCTGAAGCTTTCTTT. Residues: CASSFRSVESEAFF.

Points on this clone: The sample contains more than one DNA sequence encoding this CDR3. The rearrangement links TRBV29-1 to TRBJ1-1; D gene uncertain. This CDR3 region has 12 residues. V was pared by 3 bases and J by 6 bases, with 11 bases between. The germline CDR1 and CDR2 sequences are SQVTM and ANQGSEA. CDR3: CSVEDGGPEAFF. In DNA form, the CDR3 reads TGCAGCGTTGAGGATGGTGGCCCTGAAGCTTTCTTT.

This rearrangement joins TRBV27 to TRBJ2-3; 11 nucleotides match TRBD2. Germline V CDR1 and CDR2: MNHEY, SMNVEV (reference sequence). The CDR3 spans 16 residues. The ends lost 2 bases at V and 1 base at J; junction bases unmatched: 2. Written as DNA, the CDR3 is TGTGCCAGCAGTTTACAACTAGCGGGAGGCACAGATACGCAGTATTTT. This gives the protein CASSLQLAGGTDTQYF.

This chain connects TRBV6-5 to TRBJ1-2, with D maybe TRBD1 (6 bases). Germline V gene sequence: CDR1 MNHEY, CDR2 SVGAGI. The CDR3 is made up of 13 amino acids. Deletions cut 6 bases from V and 4 bases from J, with 12 bases between. Written as DNA, the CDR3 is TGTGCCAGCAGGCGAGACAGGCTCTATGGCTACACCTTC. It specifies CASRRDRLYGYTF.

The V gene is TRBV28, the J gene TRBJ2-7, with TRBD1 matching over 9 bases. Germline V CDR1 and CDR2: MDHEN, SYDVKM. The CDR3 is 18 amino acids. Trimming at V came to 7 bases and at J to 3 bases, leaving 19 bases not matched to a gene. The CDR3 DNA reads TGTGCCAGCATTATCCCTTACACAGGGGGCGATCCCAACTACGAGCAGTACTTC. Its protein product is CASIIPYTGGDPNYEQYF. Based on the CDR3 plus reference TRBV28 and TRBJ2-7, the full variable domain is DVKVTQSSRYLVKRTGEKVFLECVQDMDHENMFWYRQDPGLGLRLIYFSYDVKMKEKGDIPEGYSVSREKKERFSLILESASTNQTSMYLCASIIPYTGGDPNYEQYFGPGTRLTVT.

The chain couples TRBV5-4 to TRBJ2-1; 9 bases map to TRBD2. Germline V gives CDR1 SGHNT, CDR2 YYREEE (reference sequence). Trimming cost V 3 bases and J 3 bases; bases outside gene matches: 7. CDR3 length: 16 amino acids. This CDR3 is CASSWEAGGSYNEQFF. In DNA, the CDR3 is TGTGCCAGCAGCTGGGAAGCGGGAGGTAGCTACAATGAGCAGTTCTTC.

This clone was found a few times. V gene TRBV28 combines with J gene TRBJ1-1, with D perhaps TRBD1 (5 bases). The germline V gene encodes CDR1 MDHEN and CDR2 SYDVKM. The CDR3 is 13 residues long. Trimming removed 6 bases at V and 4 bases at J, with 12 bases between. The CDR3: CASSPRAGTEAFF. DNA of the CDR3: TGTGCCAGCAGCCCCAGGGCGGGCACTGAAGCTTTCTTT.

The CDR3 bases are TGTGCCAGCAGCGACGCAGGGTTTAGCACAGATACGCAGTATTTT. Residues: CASSDAGFSTDTQYF. The chain joins TRBV6-5 to TRBJ2-3; D might be TRBD1 (5 bases). CDR3 size: 15 residues. The germline V gene encodes CDR1 MNHEY and CDR2 SVGAGI. V lost 6 bases and J lost 0, with 13 bases in between.

The J gene is TRBJ1-2, the V gene TRBV4-3, with 7 bases aligning to TRBD1. The CDR3 has 22 residues. V shed 0 bases and J 8 bases; nucleotides not matched to a gene: 30. Germline CDR1 reads LGHNA; CDR2 reads YSLEER. The CDR3 DNA follows: TGCGCCAGCAGCCAAGACCGGGACAGTTTACGACCAGAGGGCCCTCTTAGGCACGGCTACACCTTC. Its translation is CASSQDRDSLRPEGPLRHGYTF.

The rearrangement joins TRBV28 to TRBJ2-7; TRBD1 is a possible D gene (5 bases). The germline CDR1 and CDR2 sequences are MDHEN and SYDVKM. V lost 5 bases and J lost 3, with 8 bases in between. This CDR3 is 12 amino acids long. The CDR3 is CASSPQVYEQYF. The CDR3 DNA sequence: TGTGCCAGCAGTCCACAGGTCTACGAGCAGTACTTC. The full variable domain, completed using reference TRBV28 and TRBJ2-7, is DVKVTQSSRYLVKRTGEKVFLECVQDMDHENMFWYRQDPGLGLRLIYFSYDVKMKEKGDIPEGYSVSREKKERFSLILESASTNQTSMYLCASSPQVYEQYFGPGTRLTVT.

The chain links TRBV7-3 to TRBJ1-1; D might be TRBD1 (6 bases). Trimming stripped 5 bases from V and 4 bases from J, with 20 bases between. The germline V gene encodes CDR1 SGHTA and CDR2 FQGTGA. The CDR3 runs 16 residues. CDR3 nucleotides: TGTGCCAGCAGCCTTTGGGGGCGGGAGCCAGGCACTGAAGCTTTCTTT. Protein: CASSLWGREPGTEAFF.

The chain recombines TRBV9 with TRBJ1-1, with D maybe TRBD1 (6 bases). In germline, CDR1 is SGDLS, CDR2 YYNGEE. The CDR3 consists of 15 residues. V dropped 4 bases and J dropped 2 bases, with 15 bases sitting between them. The DNA of the CDR3 is TGTGCCAGCAGCCAGGGGACCAAGATTAACACTGAAGCTTTCTTT. Its translation is CASSQGTKINTEAFF.

The V gene is TRBV4-1, the J gene TRBJ2-1, with TRBD2 identical over 8 bases. Looked up from germline, CDR1 is MGHRA and CDR2 is YSYEKL. V was pared by 1 base and J by 8 bases, with 7 bases of the junction left unmatched. The CDR3 is made up of 15 amino acids. The CDR3 protein is CASSQGLSGSYEQFF. The DNA for the CDR3 is TGCGCCAGCAGCCAAGGGCTAAGCGGGAGCTATGAGCAGTTCTTC.

V gene TRBV10-3 combines with J gene TRBJ1-5; 9 bases agree with TRBD1. Per germline, CDR1 ENHRY and CDR2 SYGVKD. Losses at the gene ends were 0 bases for V and 6 bases for J; bases not matched to a gene: 3. This CDR3 is built from 15 residues. CDR3 sequence: CAISESSDRGQPQHF. The CDR3 nucleotides are TGTGCCATCAGTGAGTCGTCGGACAGGGGTCAGCCCCAGCATTTT.

The V gene is TRBV11-2, the J gene TRBJ2-1, with D possibly matching TRBD1 (5 bases). Trimming cost V 0 bases and J 8 bases, with 14 bases left between them. The CDR3 spans 15 residues. Germline V gene sequence: CDR1 SGHAT, CDR2 FQNNGV. CDR3 amino acids: CASSLEVGLGDEQFF. The CDR3, as DNA: TGTGCCAGCAGCTTAGAGGTTGGGCTAGGGGATGAGCAGTTCTTC.

V and J are TRBV10-3 and TRBJ2-7; weak D call: TRBD1 (6 bases). The germline V and J ends were trimmed by 3 bases and 7 bases, with 19 bases remaining between them. Germline V lookup: CDR1 ENHRY, CDR2 SYGVKD. The length of the CDR3 is 15 residues. CDR3 in amino acids: CAISELNREVGEQYF. The CDR3 DNA follows: TGTGCCATCAGTGAATTGAACAGGGAAGTAGGAGAGCAGTACTTC.

CDR3 sequence (DNA): TGTGCCAGCAACCTCATAGGGGGACTAGCAGACAATGAGCAGTTCTTC. Translation gives CASNLIGGLADNEQFF. V usage is TRBV27 and J usage is TRBJ2-1; 9 bases map to TRBD2. Germline V gene data show CDR1 as MNHEY and CDR2 as SMNVEV (reference sequence). The CDR3 runs to 16 residues. With 7 bases clipped from V and 5 bases from J, the junction kept 12 bases outside the gene matches.

This chain joins TRBV5-6 and TRBJ1-2; D unresolved. Germline V gives CDR1 SGHDT, CDR2 YYEEEE. V lost 2 bases and J lost 8, with 25 bases in between. CDR3 length equals 17 residues. The CDR3 reads CASSFPPSAESYGGYTF. The CDR3 DNA reads as TGTGCCAGCAGCTTCCCCCCCTCGGCAGAGTCCTATGGGGGCTACACCTTC.

The chain links TRBV6-5 to TRBJ2-7; TRBD1 might be the D (6 bases). V lost 4 bases to trimming and J lost 4 bases, with 17 bases between them. The CDR3 spans 15 residues. Looked up from germline, CDR1 is MNHEY and CDR2 is SVGAGI. This chain's CDR3 is CASSLTGGASYEQYF. The CDR3 region has the DNA TGTGCCAGCAGTTTAACTGGGGGCGCGAGTTACGAGCAGTACTTC.

The V gene is TRBV10-2, the J gene TRBJ1-1; 7 bases align to TRBD1. The CDR3 spans 14 residues. Germline assignment: CDR1 WSHSY and CDR2 SAAADI. J was trimmed by 5 bases and V by 10 bases; bases with no gene match: 13. This chain's CDR3 is CATKKTQGRTEAFF. DNA for the CDR3: TGCGCCACCAAGAAAACACAGGGGAGGACTGAAGCTTTCTTT.

The count of this clone is one. V is TRBV6-1 and J is TRBJ1-5, with D uncertain. Trimming removed 7 bases from V and 7 bases from J, with 8 bases in between. The CDR3 extends over 11 amino acids. The V gene's germline CDR1 is MNHNS and CDR2 SASEGT. Written as DNA, the CDR3 is TGTGCCAGCAATATGGGACAGCCCCAGCATTTT. Amino acid sequence: CASNMGQPQHF.